This T cell receptor (beta chain) was obtained from a study of OX40 agonist ivuxolimab in advanced cancers. Overall study results and limits: Part of the nonresponder group also had normalized T-cell clonal expansion that was low.

The assay was immunoSEQ multiplex PCR, and TCRdb's table has in-frame clones only and misses some. The sample carries fewer than 40,000 clones, roughly nine tenths recorded once. To note about this clone: What it binds is not known. The identical CDR3 is also encoded by other nucleotide sequences in the sample.

V was shortened by 4 bases and J by 7 bases, with 15 bases between the two germline ends. CDR1 and CDR2 from the germline V gene are SGDLS and YYNGEE. The CDR3 spans 15 residues. The chain has TRBV9 and TRBJ1-6; D is possibly TRBD1 (6 bases). This clonotype was obtained from an adult with an advanced solid tumor such as melanoma, head and neck, liver or kidney cancer. Specimen: CD4+ or CD8+ T cells sorted from blood, collected in a trial of the OX40 agonist ivuxolimab. The CDR3 loop is CASSLMTGANSPLHF. CDR3 DNA: TGTGCCAGCAGCCTTATGACGGGGGCGAATTCACCCCTCCACTTT.